This TCR beta chain was retrieved from a study of cytomegalovirus exposure and HLA in healthy donors. Study conclusions and caveats: CMV serostatus alone was available as immune exposure information.

Worth noting for this clone: Antigen specificity is unknown.

The study ran its PCR with 60 Vbeta and 13 Jbeta primers. Measured with immunoSEQ multiplex PCR; TCRdb has only the in-frame clones, and not every one. The sample includes around 120,000 clones, about 83% of them seen just once. The germline V and J ends were trimmed by 1 base and 1 base, with 10 bases remaining between them. CDR1 is LGHNA, CDR2 YSLEER, per germline. The CDR3 is 16 residues long. J is TRBJ2-2 and V is TRBV4-3; TRBD2 might be the D (5 bases). The sequencing input was PBMCs. This TCR was recovered from a girl aged 2-10 years in good health and CMV-seronegative. CDR3 coding DNA: TGCGCCAGCAGCCAAGGTTCCGAGGGGAACACCGGGGAGCTGTTTTTT. Translating it yields CASSQGSEGNTGELFF.